The TCR beta chain described here comes from a study of T cells in tuberculosis. Turning to the study itself: The T cells targeted glucose monomycolate, a mycobacterial lipid, via CD1B. This South African cohort compared adolescents with or without latent tuberculosis against adults with active tuberculosis. General study points: GEM motif frequencies gave roughly 65% accuracy; the GMM repertoire gave roughly 90%. Active tuberculosis TCR-alpha repertoires lay closer to GMM-specific TCRs than IGRA-negative controls, suggesting clonal expansion.

Stated time point: new active TB diagnosis, blood taken before or within 7 days of starting treatment. In the case of this clone: As yet, its antigen is unknown.

CDR3 length equals 16 residues. The germline CDR1 and CDR2 sequences are LNHDA and SQIVND (reference sequence). The trim removed 6 bases at V and 5 bases at J, leaving 12 bases unmatched. Profiled with immunoSEQ multiplex PCR; TCRdb holds only in-frame clones, not every one. Seen here are tens of thousands of clones, 90% to 95% observed once, and the top ten hold 11%. Here the sequenced sample was PBMCs, taken at tuberculosis diagnosis. The clonotype was recovered from an adult with tuberculosis. The V gene is TRBV19, the J gene TRBJ1-5, with 8 bases that match TRBD1. As DNA, the CDR3 is TGTGCCAGTAGCCCCCGGGACAGGTCTTGGGATCAGCCCCAGCATTTT. It encodes CASSPRDRSWDQPQHF.